This TCR beta chain was identified during a study of shared clonotypes between healthy human individuals. About this clone itself: Its matching antigen is unknown.

Broader study findings: Non-shared clonotypes had lower generation probabilities than those shared by all four donors.

Selected positively for CCR7 and CD45RO-negative, naive CD8 cells excluded terminally differentiated effector memory CD45RA+ cells. DNA at 200 ng, around 30,000 T cell genomes, went into sorted-subset replicate PCRs. Using immunoSEQ multiplex PCR, the repertoire was profiled, and TCRdb retains in-frame clones only, with some absent. This sample has just over 2,000,000 clones; roughly 94% occur once, and the top ten carry roughly 1%. This receptor was taken from a man between 18 and 29 years old in good health. Sequencing used naive CD8+ T cells sorted from blood.

The CDR3 loop reads CASSLLAGGQSDTQYF. The CDR3 region has the DNA TGTGCCAGCAGCCTACTAGCGGGGGGGCAATCAGATACGCAGTATTTT. J is TRBJ2-3 and V is TRBV28, with 13 bases lining up with TRBD2. The trim removed 6 bases at V and 4 bases at J, leaving 7 bases unmatched. Germline values: CDR1 MDHEN, CDR2 SYDVKM. The CDR3 runs to 16 residues.